This T cell receptor beta chain stems from a study of T cell repertoires in cytomegalovirus infection. Overall study context: Carrying CMV and the relevant HLA type showed in public TCR beta signatures.

TCRdb ran MiXCR on the reads and lists one entry per CDR3 protein. This table holds around 800,000 distinct CDR3 sequences, roughly 33% found once. Germline V lookup: CDR1 SGHTA, CDR2 FQGNSA. The CDR3 extends over 15 amino acids. This clonotype has just a few counts. Its antigen is not identified. One end of the junction varies from germline; a read error may be responsible. The chain combines TRBV7-2 with TRBJ2-5; 11 positions match TRBD2. The source material was cultured CD8+ T cells from PBMCs, sampled from culture after CMV antigen stimulation. This TCR came from a human donor in good health (CMV status not recorded). Some clones in this sample may be carry-over from other donors' samples. DNA for the CDR3: TGTGCCAGCAGCACCGGGACTAGCGGTGGGGAGACCCAGTGCTTC. This encodes CASSTGTSGGETQCF.